The 24 T cell receptor beta chains given below trace back to one sample, sequenced in a study of tumor-infiltrating lymphocytes in localized non-small cell lung cancer. The table came from immunoSEQ multiplex PCR; TCRdb's copy has only in-frame clones and leaves some out. The sample contains some 8,700 clones, over 70% of which appear only once. The sequencing input was uninvolved lung tissue not adjacent to the tumor. These receptors were obtained from a human donor with non-small cell lung cancer.

This clone was seen a single time. The CDR3 loop reads CARPQGFSKETQYF. The CDR3 DNA reads as TGTGCCAGACCACAGGGTTTCAGTAAAGAGACCCAGTACTTC. The rearrangement uses TRBV5-3 and TRBJ2-5, with D perhaps matching TRBD1 (6 bases). TRBV5-3 is reported as an ORF; its role is uncertain. The CDR3 is 14 residues long. Trimming stripped 7 bases from V and 3 bases from J, with 16 bases between.

V usage is TRBV6-4 and J usage is TRBJ2-1; TRBD2 aligns across 11 bases. Losses at the gene ends were 0 bases for V and 3 bases for J; bases not matched to a gene: 4. The CDR3 extends over 17 amino acids. Germline V lookup: CDR1 MRHNA, CDR2 SNTAGT. The CDR3: CASSDSIGTSGYNEQFF. Written as DNA, the CDR3 is TGTGCCAGCAGTGACTCGATAGGGACTAGCGGCTACAATGAGCAGTTCTTC.

The chain couples TRBV2 to TRBJ2-7; D gene ambiguous. The CDR3 spans 12 residues. V lost 5 bases and J lost 0, with 5 bases in between. Germline assignment: CDR1 SNHLY and CDR2 FYNNEI. The CDR3 is CASSPVSYEQYF. The CDR3 DNA reads as TGTGCCAGCAGTCCCGTCTCCTACGAGCAGTACTTC.

This clone was seen a single time. The chain is built from TRBV6-1 and TRBJ2-7; TRBD1 agrees at 8 bases. CDR1 MNHNS and CDR2 SASEGT come from the germline V gene. The V segment lost 5 bases and the J segment 2 bases; nucleotides outside the gene matches: 5. The length of the CDR3 is 14 residues. The CDR3 region is CASSLDRVTYEQYF. The CDR3 DNA reads as TGTGCCAGCAGTCTGGACAGGGTAACCTACGAGCAGTACTTC.

The chain couples TRBV11-2 to TRBJ2-2, with TRBD1 as a possible D gene (5 bases). Germline CDR1 SGHAT, CDR2 FQNNGV. V lost 4 bases and J lost 3, with 12 bases in between. The CDR3 is 15 amino acids. CDR3 protein: CASSSIDSYTGELFF. CDR3 nucleotide sequence: TGTGCCAGCAGCTCCATAGACAGTTACACCGGGGAGCTGTTTTTT. The whole variable domain, filled in from reference TRBV11-2 and TRBJ2-2, reads EAGVAQSPRYKIIEKRQSVAFWCNPISGHATLYWYQQILGQGPKLLIQFQNNGVVDDSQLPKDRFSAERLKGVDSTLKIQPAKLEDSAVYLCASSSIDSYTGELFFGEGSRLTVL.

The CDR3 nucleotides are TGTGCCAGCAGCTTCGAGGGCCACGAGCAGTACTTC. The encoded protein is CASSFEGHEQYF. V is TRBV11-3 and J is TRBJ2-7; a possible D gene is TRBD2 (5 bases). The CDR3 loop spans 12 amino acids. The V end was cut by 3 bases, the J end by 5 bases, with 8 bases between. Germline CDR1 and CDR2: SGHNT and YENEEA.

This chain connects TRBV4-1 to TRBJ2-7, with D tentatively TRBD2 (5 bases). The CDR3 length is 15 residues. The germline gives CDR1 MGHRA, CDR2 YSYEKL. Trimming took 1 base from V and 7 from J, leaving 17 bases between them. The chain's CDR3 is CASSQAEAPLQEQYF. Written as DNA, the CDR3 is TGCGCCAGCAGCCAAGCGGAGGCCCCGCTACAGGAGCAGTACTTC.

This chain connects TRBV30 to TRBJ1-5, with 9 bases lining up with TRBD1. From germline, CDR1 is GTSNPN and CDR2 SVGIG (reference sequence). This CDR3 has 15 residues. With 1 base clipped from V and 6 bases from J, the junction kept 7 bases outside the gene matches. This CDR3 is CAWSARTGARQPQHF. Written as DNA, the CDR3 is TGTGCCTGGAGTGCACGGACAGGGGCCCGTCAGCCCCAGCATTTT.

The rearrangement links TRBV19 to TRBJ1-2; 11 bases are a match to TRBD1. This CDR3 has 16 amino acids. The germline CDR1 and CDR2 sequences are LNHDA and SQIVND (reference sequence). Trimming took 6 bases from V and 4 from J; bases not matched to a gene: 10. This CDR3 reads CASRQEGQGASYGYTF. The CDR3 DNA is TGTGCCAGTAGACAAGAAGGACAGGGGGCGAGCTATGGCTACACCTTC.

This clone occurred a few times. The chain is built from TRBV9 and TRBJ2-5; D might be TRBD2 (6 bases). Per germline, CDR1 SGDLS and CDR2 YYNGEE. The CDR3 sequence is 16 residues long. V was trimmed by 0 bases and J by 5 bases, leaving 17 bases between them. CDR3: CASSVDWTQRGETQYF. The CDR3, as DNA: TGTGCCAGCAGCGTAGATTGGACTCAACGGGGGGAGACCCAGTACTTC. The full variable domain, in which reference TRBV9 and TRBJ2-5 provide the parts outside the CDR3, is DSGVTQTPKHLITATGQRVTLRCSPRSGDLSVYWYQQSLDQGLQFLIQYYNGEERAKGNILERFSAQQFPDLHSELNLSSLELGDSALYFCASSVDWTQRGETQYFGPGTRLLVL.

The chain employs TRBV5-6 and TRBJ1-2, with D perhaps TRBD1 (6 bases). The length of the CDR3 is 14 residues. CDR1 is SGHDT and CDR2 is YYEEEE in the germline V gene. V lost 5 bases and J 3 bases, leaving 14 bases between the germline ends. The CDR3 region has the DNA TGTGCCAGCAGGACCGAGGGACACGACTATGGCTACACCTTC. As protein: CASRTEGHDYGYTF.

This sequence joins TRBV6-5 and TRBJ1-1; D gene ambiguous. Per germline, CDR1 MNHEY and CDR2 SVGAGI. The CDR3 consists of 14 residues. V lost 2 bases and J 0 bases, leaving 7 bases between the germline ends. CDR3 DNA: TGTGCCAGCAGTTACGGGAGTCTGAACACTGAAGCTTTCTTT. It translates to CASSYGSLNTEAFF.

This chain joins TRBV6-5 and TRBJ1-6; tentative D call: TRBD1 (6 bases). Deletions cut 4 bases from V and 7 bases from J, with 14 bases between. Per the germline V gene, CDR1 is MNHEY and CDR2 is SVGAGI. This CDR3 is 15 amino acids long. The CDR3 loop reads CASSFVPGENSPLHF. The CDR3, as DNA: TGTGCCAGCAGTTTCGTCCCAGGGGAAAATTCACCCCTCCACTTT.

CDR3: CASSVDATGSKWQETQYF. In DNA form, the CDR3 reads TGTGCCAGCAGCGTAGATGCGACAGGGAGTAAGTGGCAAGAGACCCAGTACTTC. The genes are TRBV9 and TRBJ2-5; 7 nucleotides align to TRBD1. Trimming removed 0 bases from V and 2 bases from J; junction bases left unmatched: 13. The CDR3 covers 18 residues. Germline lookup yields CDR1 SGDLS and CDR2 YYNGEE.

The V and J genes are TRBV7-9 and TRBJ2-7, with D possibly TRBD1 on 6 matching bases. Trimming stripped 5 bases from V and 0 bases from J, with 23 bases between. The CDR3 consists of 18 residues. Looked up from germline, CDR1 is SEHNR and CDR2 is FQNEAQ (reference sequence). This CDR3 reads CASSEDVSLQGFSYEQYF. The CDR3 DNA reads TGTGCCAGCAGCGAGGATGTTTCTCTCCAGGGGTTCTCCTACGAGCAGTACTTC.

This clone has just one count. V is TRBV30 and J is TRBJ1-4; TRBD1 matches at 7 bases. The CDR3 has 13 residues. After removal of 2 bases from V and 7 bases from J, the junction contained 4 bases not matched to a gene. In germline, CDR1 is GTSNPN, CDR2 SVGIG (reference sequence). The CDR3 coding sequence is TGTGCCTGGAGTAGGGGGCTGGGTGAAAAACTGTTTTTT. Its protein is CAWSRGLGEKLFF.

V usage is TRBV27 and J usage is TRBJ1-2; D uncertain. Germline CDR1 MNHEY, CDR2 SMNVEV (reference sequence). The germline V and J ends were trimmed by 5 bases and 5 bases, with 15 bases remaining between them. This CDR3 comprises 14 residues. CDR3 loop: CASSPGPLRYGYTF. CDR3 nucleotide sequence: TGTGCCAGCAGTCCCGGACCTCTTAGGTATGGCTACACCTTC.

This chain uses TRBV6-5 with TRBJ1-2; D is perhaps TRBD1 (6 bases). The germline V gene encodes CDR1 MNHEY and CDR2 SVGAGI. V lost 5 bases to trimming and J lost 6 bases, with 10 bases between them. The CDR3 has 12 residues. CDR3 sequence: CASSLAGDGYTF. The CDR3 bases are TGTGCCAGCAGTCTAGCAGGGGATGGCTACACCTTC.

In regard to this clone: Compared with germline, one end of the junction differs, possibly owing to a read error. The CDR3 spells CASEFGPLAPGKLFF. CDR3 nucleotides: TGTGCCAGCGAGTTTGGCCCACTTGCCCCCGGGAAGCTGTTTTTT. This chain joins TRBV28 and TRBJ2-2; possible D gene TRBD2, 5 bases. This CDR3 spans 15 amino acids. CDR1 is MDHEN and CDR2 is SYDVKM in the germline V gene.

This clone was picked up a small number of times. This chain joins TRBV7-2 and TRBJ1-5; 8 positions match TRBD1. The V segment lost 6 bases and the J segment 5 bases; nucleotides outside the gene matches: 9. The CDR3 loop spans 15 amino acids. CDR1 is SGHTA and CDR2 is FQGNSA in the germline V gene. The CDR3 protein is CASSPDRGRDQPQHF. For the CDR3, the DNA is TGTGCCAGCAGTCCCGACAGGGGAAGGGATCAGCCCCAGCATTTT.

The V gene is TRBV28, the J gene TRBJ1-5; no definite D call. V lost 6 bases to trimming and J lost 0 bases, with 6 bases between them. This CDR3 has 13 amino acids. CDR1 and CDR2 from the germline V gene are MDHEN and SYDVKM. Here the CDR3 reads CASSPSSNQPQHF. The CDR3 nucleotides are TGTGCCAGCAGCCCATCTAGCAATCAGCCCCAGCATTTT.

The V gene is TRBV27, the J gene TRBJ1-5; D gene unclear. CDR3 length: 14 amino acids. Germline V CDR1 and CDR2: MNHEY, SMNVEV (reference sequence). The V end was cut by 8 bases, the J end by 6 bases, with 17 bases between. The CDR3 loop is CASGPIVVGQPQHF. In DNA, the CDR3 is TGTGCCAGCGGCCCCATTGTAGTAGGTCAGCCCCAGCATTTT.

This chain links TRBV5-1 with TRBJ2-7; 7 nucleotides line up with TRBD2. V was pared by 1 base and J by 4 bases, with 8 bases of the junction left unmatched. Germline loops: CDR1 SGHRS, CDR2 YFSETQ. The CDR3 is 15 residues long. CDR3: CASSLYGGKPYEQYF. The CDR3 coding sequence is TGCGCCAGCAGCTTGTACGGGGGGAAACCTTACGAGCAGTACTTC.

The V call is TRBV4-1, the J call TRBJ2-2, with 9 nucleotides matching TRBD1. With 4 bases clipped from V and 7 bases from J, the junction kept 10 bases outside the gene matches. CDR3 size: 16 residues. Germline V CDR1 and CDR2: MGHRA, YSYEKL. CDR3 amino acids: CASSRLGQGLNGELFF. The CDR3 bases are TGCGCCAGCAGCCGGCTGGGACAGGGCCTGAACGGGGAGCTGTTTTTT.